Given below is one T cell receptor beta chain in context. Its antigen is currently unknown. The sample is drawn from a study of CD8 T cells in Susac syndrome. Study-wide results and limits: Individuals included in the TCR sequencing and HLA analysis were acknowledged by the study to be relatively few in number.

The sequenced target, TCR beta, came from blood CD8+ and CD4+ T cells. FACS enriched CD8+ TEMRA cells, while bulk CD8+ and CD4+ were negatively isolated. CDR3 length equals 11 residues. The germline gives CDR1 GTSNPN, CDR2 SVGIG (reference sequence). Germline trimming cut 8 bases from V and 8 bases from J; bases unmatched to any gene: 8. An amount of RNA that ranged from roughly 0.5 to 1 ug was reverse transcribed with random hexamers. Each CDR3 protein gets one entry after TCRdb re-called the immunoSEQ multiplex PCR reads with MiXCR. The sample yields some 170,000 distinct CDR3 sequences, less than 95% seen once.

The rearrangement uses TRBV30 and TRBJ1-2; 7 bases align to TRBD1. This clonotype was sampled from a human donor in good health. The sample comprised CD4+ T cells from PBMCs. CDR3 loop: CATNTGVGYTF. CDR3 DNA: TGTGCCACTAATACAGGGGTCGGCTACACCTTC.